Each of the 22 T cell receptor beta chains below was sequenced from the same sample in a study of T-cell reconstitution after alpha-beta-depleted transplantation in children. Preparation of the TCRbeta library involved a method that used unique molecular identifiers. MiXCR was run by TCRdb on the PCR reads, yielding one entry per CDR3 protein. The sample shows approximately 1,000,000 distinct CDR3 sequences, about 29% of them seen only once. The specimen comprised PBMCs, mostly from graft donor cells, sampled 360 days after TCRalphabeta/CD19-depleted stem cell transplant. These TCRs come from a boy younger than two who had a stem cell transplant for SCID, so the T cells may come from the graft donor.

The CDR3: CASSSLGRSSYNEQFF. DNA of the CDR3: TGTGCCAGCAGTTCCCTCGGCAGGAGCTCCTACAATGAGCAGTTCTTC. The chain has TRBV6-5 and TRBJ2-1; D uncertain. V shed 4 bases and J shed 0 bases, with 13 bases lying between them. CDR3 length: 16 amino acids. Germline V gene sequence: CDR1 MNHEY, CDR2 SVGAGI.

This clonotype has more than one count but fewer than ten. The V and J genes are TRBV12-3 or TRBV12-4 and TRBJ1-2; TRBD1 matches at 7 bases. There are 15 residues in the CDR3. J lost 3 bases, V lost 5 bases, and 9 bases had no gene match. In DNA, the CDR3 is TGTGCCAGCAGTGGGTACAGGGGAGAGGACTATGGCTACACCTTC. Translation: CASSGYRGEDYGYTF.

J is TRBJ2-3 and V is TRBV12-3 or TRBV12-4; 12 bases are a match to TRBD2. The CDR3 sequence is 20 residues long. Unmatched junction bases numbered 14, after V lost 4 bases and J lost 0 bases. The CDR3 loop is CASSSSPLAGGIPSTDTQYF. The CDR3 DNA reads TGTGCCAGCAGTTCCAGTCCCCTAGCGGGGGGGATCCCTAGCACAGATACGCAGTATTTT.

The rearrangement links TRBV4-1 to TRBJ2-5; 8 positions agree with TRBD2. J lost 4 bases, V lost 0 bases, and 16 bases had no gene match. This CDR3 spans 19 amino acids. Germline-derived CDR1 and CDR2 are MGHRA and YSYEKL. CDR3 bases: TGCGCCAGCAGCCAAGATGGGCTCTCTTTAGCGGGGTTGGGAGAGACCCAGTACTTC. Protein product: CASSQDGLSLAGLGETQYF.

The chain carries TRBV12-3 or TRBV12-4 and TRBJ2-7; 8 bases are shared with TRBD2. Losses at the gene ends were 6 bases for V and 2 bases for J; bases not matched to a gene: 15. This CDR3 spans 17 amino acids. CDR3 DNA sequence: TGTGCCAGCAGCCGGAACCCTCTAGCGGGTATCACCTACGAGCAGTACTTC. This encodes CASSRNPLAGITYEQYF.

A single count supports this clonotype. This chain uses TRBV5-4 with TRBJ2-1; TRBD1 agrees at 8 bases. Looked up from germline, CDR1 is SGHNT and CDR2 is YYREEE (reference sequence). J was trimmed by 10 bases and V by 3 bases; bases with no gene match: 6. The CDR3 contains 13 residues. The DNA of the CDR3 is TGTGCCAGCAGCTCCGGACAGGGTCAAGAGCAGTTCTTC. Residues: CASSSGQGQEQFF. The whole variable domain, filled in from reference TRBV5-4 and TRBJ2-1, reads ETGVTQSPTHLIKTRGQQVTLRCSSQSGHNTVSWYQQALGQGPQFIFQYYREEENGRGNFPPRFSGLQFPNYSSELNVNALELDDSALYLCASSSGQGQEQFFGPGTRLTVL.

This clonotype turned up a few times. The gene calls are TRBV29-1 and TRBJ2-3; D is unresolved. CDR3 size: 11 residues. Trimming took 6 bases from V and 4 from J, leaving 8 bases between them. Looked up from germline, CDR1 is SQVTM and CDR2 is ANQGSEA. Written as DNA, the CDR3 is TGCAGCGTCCAGGAGTCAGATACGCAGTATTTT. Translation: CSVQESDTQYF.

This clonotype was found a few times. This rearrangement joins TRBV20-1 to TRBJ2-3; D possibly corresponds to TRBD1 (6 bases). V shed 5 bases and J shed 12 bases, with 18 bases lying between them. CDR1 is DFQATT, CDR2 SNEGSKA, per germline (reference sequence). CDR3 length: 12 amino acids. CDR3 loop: CSAEQGLGRQYF. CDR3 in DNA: TGCAGTGCTGAACAGGGATTGGGGCGCCAGTATTTT.

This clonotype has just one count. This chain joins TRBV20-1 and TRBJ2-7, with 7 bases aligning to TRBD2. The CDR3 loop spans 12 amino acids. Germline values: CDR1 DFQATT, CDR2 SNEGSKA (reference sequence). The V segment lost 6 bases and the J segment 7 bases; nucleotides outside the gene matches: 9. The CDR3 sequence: CSAQYAGVEQYF. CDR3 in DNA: TGCAGTGCCCAATATGCGGGGGTTGAGCAGTACTTC.

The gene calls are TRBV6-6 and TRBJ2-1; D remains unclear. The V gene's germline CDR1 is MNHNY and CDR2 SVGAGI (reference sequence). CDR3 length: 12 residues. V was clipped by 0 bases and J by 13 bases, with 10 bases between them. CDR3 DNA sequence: TGTGCCAGCAGTTACTCAGGAGCCAGACAGTTCTTC. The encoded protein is CASSYSGARQFF.

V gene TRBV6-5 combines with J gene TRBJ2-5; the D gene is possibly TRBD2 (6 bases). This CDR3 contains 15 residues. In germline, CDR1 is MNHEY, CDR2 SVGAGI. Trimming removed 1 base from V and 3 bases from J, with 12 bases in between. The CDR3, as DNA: TGTGCCAGCAGTTACTTCTGGGGGGATGAAGAGACCCAGTACTTC. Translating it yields CASSYFWGDEETQYF.

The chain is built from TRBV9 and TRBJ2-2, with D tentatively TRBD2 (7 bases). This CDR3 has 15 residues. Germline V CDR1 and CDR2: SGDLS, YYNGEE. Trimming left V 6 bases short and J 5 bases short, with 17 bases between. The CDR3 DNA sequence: TGTGCCAGCAAAGCGGAGGGGGGGCTAACCGGGGAGCTGTTTTTT. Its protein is CASKAEGGLTGELFF.

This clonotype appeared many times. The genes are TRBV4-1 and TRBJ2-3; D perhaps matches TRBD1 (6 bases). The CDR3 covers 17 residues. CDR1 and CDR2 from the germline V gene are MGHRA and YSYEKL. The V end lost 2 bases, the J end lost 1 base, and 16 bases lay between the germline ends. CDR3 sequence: CASSQRPPGQGTDTQYF. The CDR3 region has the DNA TGCGCCAGCAGCCAACGTCCACCGGGACAAGGCACAGATACGCAGTATTTT.

CDR3 sequence: CASKGYTYEQYF. DNA of the CDR3: TGTGCCAGCAAAGGCTATACCTACGAGCAGTACTTC. The genes are TRBV6-2 or TRBV6-3 and TRBJ2-7, with no clear D. V lost 7 bases, J lost 2 bases, and 9 bases lay in between. Germline CDR1 MNHEY, CDR2 SVGEGT. The CDR3 loop spans 12 amino acids.

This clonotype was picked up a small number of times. The CDR3 DNA is TGTGCCAGCAGTTCGGGACCCATCTCGGATGGCTACACCTTC. Translating gives CASSSGPISDGYTF. This chain connects TRBV12-3 or TRBV12-4 to TRBJ1-2, with D maybe TRBD1 (5 bases). The CDR3 runs 14 residues. Trimming left V 4 bases short and J 6 bases short, with 15 bases between.

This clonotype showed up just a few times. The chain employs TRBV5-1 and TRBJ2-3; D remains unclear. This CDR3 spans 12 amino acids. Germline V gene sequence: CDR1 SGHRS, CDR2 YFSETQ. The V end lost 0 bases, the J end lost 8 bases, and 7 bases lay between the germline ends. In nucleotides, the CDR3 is TGCGCCAGCAGCTTGGCGGAAAGTACGCAGTATTTT. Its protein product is CASSLAESTQYF.

Here the CDR3 reads CASSPKGQGQYF. The CDR3 region has the DNA TGTGCCAGCTCACCAAAGGGACAAGGCCAGTACTTC. This chain joins TRBV18 and TRBJ2-5, with D perhaps matching TRBD1 (6 bases). Trimming removed 2 bases at V and 10 bases at J, with 11 bases between. This CDR3 spans 12 amino acids. The germline V gene encodes CDR1 KGHSH and CDR2 LQKENI.

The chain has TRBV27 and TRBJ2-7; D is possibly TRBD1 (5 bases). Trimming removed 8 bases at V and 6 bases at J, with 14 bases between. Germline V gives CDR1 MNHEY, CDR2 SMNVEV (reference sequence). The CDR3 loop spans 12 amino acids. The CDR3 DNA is TGTGCCAGCGGGCAGGGTTTCGGCGAGCAGTACTTC. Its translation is CASGQGFGEQYF.

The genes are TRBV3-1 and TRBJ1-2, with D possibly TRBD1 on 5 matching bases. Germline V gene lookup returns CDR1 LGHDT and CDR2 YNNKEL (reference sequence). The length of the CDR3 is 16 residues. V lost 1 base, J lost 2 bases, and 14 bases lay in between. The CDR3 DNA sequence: TGTGCCAGCAGCCAAGGCGGGGCAGGACCAAACTATGGCTACACCTTC. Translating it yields CASSQGGAGPNYGYTF.

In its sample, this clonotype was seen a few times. CDR3 region: CSGSNGNTIYF. The CDR3 region has the DNA TGCAGCGGTTCCAATGGAAACACCATATATTTT. The chain has TRBV29-1 and TRBJ1-3; no clear D gene. This CDR3 has 11 amino acids. Germline lookup yields CDR1 SQVTM and CDR2 ANQGSEA. Trimming stripped 7 bases from V and 3 bases from J, with 7 bases between. Together with reference TRBV29-1 and TRBJ1-3, the CDR3 gives the full variable domain: SAVISQKPSRDICQRGTSLTIQCQVDSQVTMMFWYRQQPGQSLTLIATANQGSEATYESGFVIDKFPISRPNLTFSTLTVSNMSPEDSSIYLCSGSNGNTIYFGEGSWLTVV.

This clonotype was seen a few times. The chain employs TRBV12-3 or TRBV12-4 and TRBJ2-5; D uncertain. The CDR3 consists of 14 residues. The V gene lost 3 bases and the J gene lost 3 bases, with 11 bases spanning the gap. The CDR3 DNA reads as TGTGCCAGCAGTTTTTACGCCGCAGAAGAGACCCAGTACTTC. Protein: CASSFYAAEETQYF.

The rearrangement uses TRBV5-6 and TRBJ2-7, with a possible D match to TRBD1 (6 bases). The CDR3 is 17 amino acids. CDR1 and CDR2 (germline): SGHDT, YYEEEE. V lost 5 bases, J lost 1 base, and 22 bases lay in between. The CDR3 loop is CASSSYHRDTVSYEQYF. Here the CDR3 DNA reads TGTGCCAGCAGTTCCTACCACCGGGACACCGTTTCCTACGAGCAGTACTTC.